The next 15 T cell receptor beta chains were all read from a single sample in a study of T cell repertoires in cytomegalovirus infection (dated by TCRdb to the late 2010s). What the treatment or condition label conveys for this sample: in vitro stimulation with specific CMV peptide epitopes to enrich CMV-specific T cells. The data were produced on an Illumina HiSeq 1500. In TCRdb, the public reads were trimmed at Q25 with fastp and aligned with MiXCR, with productive beta chains retained. Rows merge per CDR3 protein into single entries with the most common DNA and genes. The sample profile shows hundreds of thousands of distinct CDR3 sequences; about 42% of them were found once. The ten top clones hold around 45% of the sample. The antigens for these receptors are not known. Source: cultured PBMCs, taken from culture after CMV antigen stimulation. The receptors originated from a human donor in good health (CMV status not recorded). Some clones in this sample may be carry-over from other donors' samples.

The rearrangement links TRBV11-2 to TRBJ2-1; 8 positions match TRBD2. The CDR3 length is 16 residues. From germline, CDR1 is SGHAT and CDR2 FQNNGV. V lost 5 bases, J lost 4 bases, and 10 bases stayed unmatched. CDR3 nucleotides: TGTGCCAGCAGCGCCCCGGGGGGGAGGGGGTACAATGAGCAGTTCTTC. Protein sequence: CASSAPGGRGYNEQFF. The entire variable domain, with the rest obtained from reference TRBV11-2 and TRBJ2-1, is as follows: EAGVAQSPRYKIIEKRQSVAFWCNPISGHATLYWYQQILGQGPKLLIQFQNNGVVDDSQLPKDRFSAERLKGVDSTLKIQPAKLEDSAVYLCASSAPGGRGYNEQFFGPGTRLTVL.

This chain uses TRBV28 with TRBJ2-7; D remains unclear. Per the germline V gene, CDR1 is MDHEN and CDR2 is SYDVKM. Deletions cut 5 bases from V and 4 bases from J, with 12 bases between. This CDR3 spans 13 amino acids. The chain's CDR3 is CASSPRATYEQYF. The CDR3 DNA is TGTGCCAGCAGTCCTCGGGCAACTTACGAGCAGTACTTC.

The rearrangement joins TRBV11-3 to TRBJ1-3, with D hard to call. Trimming stripped 0 bases from V and 0 bases from J, with 6 bases between. Germline assignment: CDR1 SGHNT and CDR2 YENEEA. The CDR3 extends over 15 amino acids. This chain's CDR3 is CASSLDAHSGNTIYF. The CDR3 DNA reads TGTGCCAGCAGCTTAGACGCACACTCTGGAAACACCATATATTTT.

The chain joins TRBV7-8 to TRBJ2-3; TRBD1 is a possible D gene (5 bases). V lost 4 bases to trimming and J lost 2 bases, with 34 bases between them. The CDR3 has 22 residues. From germline, CDR1 is SGHVS and CDR2 FQNEAQ. In nucleotides, the CDR3 is TGTGCCAGCAGCTCAACCGATCTGGGGAAGCTTTTATCAGGGTGGACCACAGATACGCAGTATTTT. This encodes CASSSTDLGKLLSGWTTDTQYF.

The V gene is TRBV7-2, the J gene TRBJ2-1, with 8 positions matching TRBD2. V lost 5 bases and J lost 3; bases outside the gene matches: 9. The CDR3 spans 16 residues. The germline V gene encodes CDR1 SGHTA and CDR2 FQGNSA. The CDR3 coding sequence is TGTGCCAGCAGCCGGTATAGCGGGATTGACTACAATGAGCAGTTCTTC. Encoded protein: CASSRYSGIDYNEQFF.

In this sample, this clonotype turned up once. The V gene is TRBV10-3, the J gene TRBJ2-1; 10 nucleotides match TRBD1. V trimming: 8 bases; J trimming: 5 bases; junction bases outside the gene matches: 3. The germline gives CDR1 ENHRY, CDR2 SYGVKD. CDR3 size: 13 residues. The CDR3 nucleotides read TGTGCCATCGGGGACAGGGGTGACAATGAGCAGTTCTTC. Residues: CAIGDRGDNEQFF.

The rearrangement uses TRBV7-6 and TRBJ2-3; D perhaps matches TRBD2 (6 bases). Trimming left V 5 bases short and J 5 bases short, with 17 bases between. Germline V gives CDR1 SGHVS, CDR2 FNYEAQ. This CDR3 comprises 15 residues. Here the CDR3 DNA reads TGTGCCAGCAGCGTTCGCCGGGACTCCTTAGATACGCAGTATTTT. Translated: CASSVRRDSLDTQYF. Full variable domain (rest looked up from reference TRBV7-6 and TRBJ2-3): GAGVSQSPRYKVTKRGQDVALRCDPISGHVSLYWYRQALGQGPEFLTYFNYEAQQDKSGLPNDRFSAERPEGSISTLTIQRTEQRDSAMYRCASSVRRDSLDTQYFGPGTRLTVL.

The chain uses TRBV7-2 and TRBJ2-3; no definite D call. The CDR3 runs to 15 residues. CDR1 is SGHTA and CDR2 is FQGNSA in the germline V gene. V dropped 8 bases and J dropped 0 bases, with 15 bases sitting between them. The DNA for the CDR3 is TGTGCCAGCCGAGAGGACCCCGGAAGCACAGATACGCAGTATTTT. This gives the protein CASREDPGSTDTQYF.

The rearrangement joins TRBV19 to TRBJ2-7; 9 nucleotides line up with TRBD2. The CDR3 has 14 residues. Germline V gene data show CDR1 as LNHDA and CDR2 as SQIVND (reference sequence). The V and J ends lost 6 bases and 4 bases, in that order; junction bases with no gene match: 7. The DNA for the CDR3 is TGTGCCAGTAGGCCGAGACTAGCGGTATACGAGCAGTACTTC. It is translated as CASRPRLAVYEQYF.

The rearrangement uses TRBV28 and TRBJ1-3; TRBD1 aligns across 8 bases. The V gene end was trimmed by 6 bases and the J gene end by 0 bases; junction bases not matched to a gene: 4. Germline values: CDR1 MDHEN, CDR2 SYDVKM. The CDR3 totals 15 residues. The CDR3 region is CASSAGGSSGNTIYF. In nucleotides, the CDR3 is TGTGCCAGCAGCGCAGGGGGCAGCTCTGGAAACACCATATATTTT.

CDR3 amino acids: CASSKRQGSRQFGNTIYF. The DNA of the CDR3 is TGTGCCAGCAGTAAGCGACAGGGGTCTCGACAATTCGGAAACACCATATATTTT. The rearrangement uses TRBV6-5 and TRBJ1-3, with 8 nucleotides matching TRBD1. The CDR3 length is 18 residues. Germline CDR1 and CDR2: MNHEY and SVGAGI. Losses at the gene ends were 5 bases for V and 4 bases for J; bases not matched to a gene: 16.

The chain is built from TRBV6-5 and TRBJ2-7, with D hard to call. CDR1 is MNHEY and CDR2 is SVGAGI in the germline V gene. Trimming cost V 5 bases and J 6 bases, with 17 bases left between them. CDR3 length equals 14 residues. The CDR3 loop reads CASSQRRAASEQYF. The CDR3 nucleotides read TGTGCCAGCAGTCAACGCCGGGCAGCTTCCGAGCAGTACTTC.

The V and J genes are TRBV7-8 and TRBJ1-6; D ambiguous. V lost 3 bases and J lost 8, with 14 bases in between. CDR1 SGHVS and CDR2 FQNEAQ come from the germline V gene. There are 15 residues in the CDR3. CDR3 in amino acids: CASSFPPGLDSPLHF. Written as DNA, the CDR3 is TGTGCCAGCAGCTTCCCTCCGGGCTTGGATTCACCCCTCCACTTT.

This clonotype was counted a single time. The rearrangement links TRBV28 to TRBJ2-1, with TRBD2 matching over 9 bases. J lost 9 bases, V lost 6 bases, and 9 bases had no gene match. Germline V gives CDR1 MDHEN, CDR2 SYDVKM. The CDR3 extends over 14 amino acids. In nucleotides, the CDR3 is TGTGCCAGCAGCAGCGGGGGGCCATCAGGTGAGCAGTTCTTC. Translation gives CASSSGGPSGEQFF.

V and J are TRBV15 and TRBJ2-6; D perhaps matches TRBD1 (5 bases). Trimming stripped 6 bases from V and 3 bases from J, with 24 bases between. The CDR3 is made up of 19 amino acids. CDR1 and CDR2 (germline): LNHNV, YYDKDF (reference sequence). The CDR3: CATRPKGQTSWGGANVLTF. In nucleotides, the CDR3 is TGTGCCACCAGACCTAAGGGGCAGACCTCCTGGGGTGGGGCCAACGTCCTGACTTTC.